This T cell receptor (beta chain) was profiled in a study of CD8+CD57+ T cells in acquired aplastic anemia. Study-wide context: DNA per sorted CD4+ or CD8+ sample ranged about 0.2 to 27.4 ug, averaging about 2.9 ug.

Before being chosen for sequencing, patients had shown CD8+CD57+ cell expansion by flow cytometry. Patients, without exception, had severe acquired aplastic anemia. It was genomic DNA that served as the template for profiling TCR beta VDJ and CDR3. TCRdb redid the calling of the reads with MiXCR, one entry per CDR3 protein. In the table there are some 160,000 distinct CDR3 sequences, more than 40% of which are singletons. Notes on this clonotype: Its antigen remains unknown.

Study-level points and caveats: Shared by patients and controls, fewer than 30 CD8+ CDR3s were abundant in patients. Patients versus controls showed no significant CD8+ Simpson's diversity difference.

The source material was sorted CD4+, CD8+, or CD8+CD57+ T cells (not recorded which) from PBMCs. This receptor was obtained from a human donor with aplastic anemia.

The CDR3 nucleotides read TGTGCCAGCACTAGCGGGGCGTATACGCAGTATTTT. Translation: CASTSGAYTQYF. The rearrangement uses TRBV25-1 and TRBJ2-3; TRBD2 agrees at 9 bases. Trimming at V came to 7 bases and at J to 7 bases, leaving 3 bases not matched to a gene. CDR3 length equals 12 residues. The germline V gene has CDR1 MGHDK and CDR2 SYGVNS. The variable domain in full, completed from reference TRBV25-1 and TRBJ2-3, reads EADIYQTPRYLVIGTGKKITLECSQTMGHDKMYWYQQDPGMELHLIHYSYGVNSTEKGDLSSESTVSRIRTEHFPLTLESARPSHTSQYLCASTSGAYTQYFGPGTRLTVL.